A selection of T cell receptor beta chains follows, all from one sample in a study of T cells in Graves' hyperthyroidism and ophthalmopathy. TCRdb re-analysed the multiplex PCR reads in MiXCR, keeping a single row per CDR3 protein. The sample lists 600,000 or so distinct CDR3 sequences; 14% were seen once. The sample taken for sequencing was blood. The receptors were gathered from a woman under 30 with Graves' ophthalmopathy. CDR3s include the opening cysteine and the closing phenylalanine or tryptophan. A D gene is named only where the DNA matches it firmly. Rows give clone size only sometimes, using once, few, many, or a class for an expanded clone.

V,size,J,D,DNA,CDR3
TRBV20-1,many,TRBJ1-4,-,TGCAGTGCTAGAGACGGGAAGAATGAAAAACTGTTTTTT,CSARDGKNEKLFF
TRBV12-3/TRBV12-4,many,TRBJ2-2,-,TGTGCCAGCAGGCGGGGCGCGTGGGGGGAGCTGTTTTTT,CASRRGAWGELFF
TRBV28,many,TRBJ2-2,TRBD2,TGTGCCAGCAGTTTCGGTAGCGGGATCTCGAACACCGGGGAGCTGTTTTTT,CASSFGSGISNTGELFF
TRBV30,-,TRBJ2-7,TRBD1,TGTGCCTGGAGTAAGAAGGGGACAGGGGGTGACGAGCAGTACTTC,CAWSKKGTGGDEQYF
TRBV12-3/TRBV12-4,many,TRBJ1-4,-,TGTGCCAGCAGTTCTCTGGCCCTACCTCTGTTTTTT,CASSSLALPLFF
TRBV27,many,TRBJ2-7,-,TGTGCCAGCAGTTCTAACCCGTACGAGCAGTACTTC,CASSSNPYEQYF
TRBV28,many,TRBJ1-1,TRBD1,TGTGCCAGCAGTCCCGACAGGGGAGGGATGTGGAACACTGAAGCTTTCTTT,CASSPDRGGMWNTEAFF
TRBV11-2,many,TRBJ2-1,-,TGTGCCAGCAGCTTCCGTGCCGGAGGAGGTGAGCAGTTCTTC,CASSFRAGGGEQFF
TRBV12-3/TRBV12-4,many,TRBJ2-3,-,TGTGCCAGCAGCGCCCCAGGGCAAGTCACAGATACGCAGTATTTT,CASSAPGQVTDTQYF
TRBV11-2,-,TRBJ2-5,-,TGTGCCAGCAGCGAACCTCAAGAGACCCAGTACTTC,CASSEPQETQYF
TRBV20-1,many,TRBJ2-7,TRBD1,TGCAGTGCTAGTAGTCGGGACAGGGGGATCTACGAGCAGTACTTC,CSASSRDRGIYEQYF
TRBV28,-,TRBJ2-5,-,TGTGCCATCAGTGGCGGACAGTTGGCGGAGACCCAGTACTTC,CAISGGQLAETQYF
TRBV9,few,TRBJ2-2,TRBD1,TGTGCCAGCAGCGTATATGGGACAGGGGCCACCGGGGAGCTGTTTTTT,CASSVYGTGATGELFF
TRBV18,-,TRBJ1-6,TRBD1,TGTGCCAGCTCATCCCAAACAGGGGGCCGGGATTCACCCCTCCACTTT,CASSSQTGGRDSPLHF
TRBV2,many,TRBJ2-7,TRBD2,TGTGCCAGCAACCGGCGGGAGAGCTACGAGCAGTACTTC,CASNRRESYEQYF
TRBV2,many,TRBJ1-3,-,TGTGCCAGCAGTGAGGGGGGAGGAAACACCATATATTTT,CASSEGGGNTIYF
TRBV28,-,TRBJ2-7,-,TGTGCCAGCAGTCCGGCTAGGCACCCCTACGAGCAGTACTTC,CASSPARHPYEQYF
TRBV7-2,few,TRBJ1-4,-,TGTGCCAGCAGCTTACAGAGGTCGGGGAACGAAAAACTGTTTTTT,CASSLQRSGNEKLFF
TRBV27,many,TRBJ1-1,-,TGTGCCAGCAGTCTGAGGGGACCCCTGAACACTGAAGCTTTCTTT,CASSLRGPLNTEAFF
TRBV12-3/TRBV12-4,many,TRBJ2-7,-,TGTGCCAGCACCTCGGGGGTATCGGCCTACGAGCAGTACTTC,CASTSGVSAYEQYF
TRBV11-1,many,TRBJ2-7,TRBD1,TGTGCCAGCAGCTTAGGGAGACAGGGGGATTACTACGAGCAGTACTTC,CASSLGRQGDYYEQYF
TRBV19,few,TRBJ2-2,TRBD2,TGTGCCAGTAGTATAAGGACTAGCGGAGGGGACGGGGAGCTGTTTTTT,CASSIRTSGGDGELFF
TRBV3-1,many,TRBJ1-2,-,TGTGCCAGCAGCCAGATGCAGGGGTATGGCTATGGCTACACCTTC,CASSQMQGYGYGYTF
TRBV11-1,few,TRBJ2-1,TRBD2,TGTGCCAGCAGCTTAGATGGACTAGCGGGAGGATCGTCCTACAATGAGCAGTTCTTC,CASSLDGLAGGSSYNEQFF
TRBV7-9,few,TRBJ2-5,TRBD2,TGTGCCAGCAGCTCAACTCGACTAGCGTCTGGAGGGGGGACCCAGTACTTC,CASSSTRLASGGGTQYF
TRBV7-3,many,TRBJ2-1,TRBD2,TGTGCCAGCAGCTTAAATGCGGGACTAAGGAATGAGCAGTTCTTC,CASSLNAGLRNEQFF
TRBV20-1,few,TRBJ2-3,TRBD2,TGCAGTGCCAGCAGGGGACTAGCGGGAGGACCAGGGCCGGCAGATACGCAGTATTTT,CSASRGLAGGPGPADTQYF
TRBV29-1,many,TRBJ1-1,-,TGCAGCGTTGTAGCAGGGATGAACACTGAAGCTTTCTTT,CSVVAGMNTEAFF
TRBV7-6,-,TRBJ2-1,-,TGTGCCAGCAGCTTCCTTAACAATGAGCAGTTCTTC,CASSFLNNEQFF
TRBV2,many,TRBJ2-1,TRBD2,TGTGCCAGCACCCACCGGGGGCTAGCGGGACTTCAGTTCTTC,CASTHRGLAGLQFF
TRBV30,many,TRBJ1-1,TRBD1,TGTGCCTGGAGTAACGGACAGGTGAACACTGAAGCTTTCTTT,CAWSNGQVNTEAFF
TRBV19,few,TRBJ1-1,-,TGTGCCAGTAGTATTCGGGGTCGGAACACTGAAGCTTTCTTT,CASSIRGRNTEAFF
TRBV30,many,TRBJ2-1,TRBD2,TGTGCCTGGAGAATAGCGGGAGTCCCCCACGAGCAGTTCTTC,CAWRIAGVPHEQFF
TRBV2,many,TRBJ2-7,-,TGTGCCAGCAGTGACTTATCCGGACTTTCCTACGAGCAGTACTTC,CASSDLSGLSYEQYF
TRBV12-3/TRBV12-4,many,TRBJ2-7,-,TGTGCCAGCAGTTTGGTGCGAGCGGGCCCCTACGAGCAGTACTTC,CASSLVRAGPYEQYF
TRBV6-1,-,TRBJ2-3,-,TGTGCCAGCCGGGACACACATACGCAGTATTTT,CASRDTHTQYF
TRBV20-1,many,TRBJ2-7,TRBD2,TGCAGTGCTACCGGGACTAGCGGGGGAGTTTACGAGCAGTACTTC,CSATGTSGGVYEQYF
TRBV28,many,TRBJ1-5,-,TGTGCCAGCAGTTTCCCAACGTGGGAGGGTCAGCCCCAGCATTTT,CASSFPTWEGQPQHF
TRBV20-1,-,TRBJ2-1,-,TGCAGTGCTATTCAAGCGGTGGGGTACAATGAGCAGTTCTTC,CSAIQAVGYNEQFF
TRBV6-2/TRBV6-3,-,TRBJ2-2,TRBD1,TGTGCCAGCAGTTACCCCCCGGACAGGGACACCGGGGAGCTGTTTTTT,CASSYPPDRDTGELFF
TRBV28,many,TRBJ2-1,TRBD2,TGTGCCAGCAGTCCAGCGGGGAGCTCCTACAATGAGCAGTTCTTC,CASSPAGSSYNEQFF
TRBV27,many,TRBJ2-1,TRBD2,TGTGCCAGCAGCCCGGTGCCTAGCGGGTGGGAAGAGTACAATGAGCAGTTCTTC,CASSPVPSGWEEYNEQFF
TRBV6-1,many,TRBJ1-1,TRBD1,TGTGCCAGCAGTGGGACAGGGGGTTTGAGCACTGAAGCTTTCTTT,CASSGTGGLSTEAFF
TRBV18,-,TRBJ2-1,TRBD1,TGTGCCAGCTCAGTCGGGACAGGGGTAAATGAGCAGTTCTTC,CASSVGTGVNEQFF
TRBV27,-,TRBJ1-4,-,TGTGCCAGCCGACCGCGGGTTCATGAAAAACTGTTTTTT,CASRPRVHEKLFF
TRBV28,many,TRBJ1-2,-,TGTGCCAGCAGCCGCGGCCCTTGCGGAGAGAAAGCTAACTATGGCTACACCTTC,CASSRGPCGEKANYGYTF
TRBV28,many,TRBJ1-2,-,TGTGCCAGCAGTCTGACAAGGGGGACGCGGGGCTACACCTTC,CASSLTRGTRGYTF
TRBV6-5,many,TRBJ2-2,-,TGTGCCAGCAGTTACTCGCTCTCCGGGGAGCTGTTTTTT,CASSYSLSGELFF
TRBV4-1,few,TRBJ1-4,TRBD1,TGCGCCAGCAGCCAAGCTGGGGACAGGGGAAAACTGTTTTTT,CASSQAGDRGKLFF
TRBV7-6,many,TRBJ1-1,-,TGTGCCAGCAGCTCTCTGGGGGGCCCGGGGGACACTGAAGCTTTCTTT,CASSSLGGPGDTEAFF